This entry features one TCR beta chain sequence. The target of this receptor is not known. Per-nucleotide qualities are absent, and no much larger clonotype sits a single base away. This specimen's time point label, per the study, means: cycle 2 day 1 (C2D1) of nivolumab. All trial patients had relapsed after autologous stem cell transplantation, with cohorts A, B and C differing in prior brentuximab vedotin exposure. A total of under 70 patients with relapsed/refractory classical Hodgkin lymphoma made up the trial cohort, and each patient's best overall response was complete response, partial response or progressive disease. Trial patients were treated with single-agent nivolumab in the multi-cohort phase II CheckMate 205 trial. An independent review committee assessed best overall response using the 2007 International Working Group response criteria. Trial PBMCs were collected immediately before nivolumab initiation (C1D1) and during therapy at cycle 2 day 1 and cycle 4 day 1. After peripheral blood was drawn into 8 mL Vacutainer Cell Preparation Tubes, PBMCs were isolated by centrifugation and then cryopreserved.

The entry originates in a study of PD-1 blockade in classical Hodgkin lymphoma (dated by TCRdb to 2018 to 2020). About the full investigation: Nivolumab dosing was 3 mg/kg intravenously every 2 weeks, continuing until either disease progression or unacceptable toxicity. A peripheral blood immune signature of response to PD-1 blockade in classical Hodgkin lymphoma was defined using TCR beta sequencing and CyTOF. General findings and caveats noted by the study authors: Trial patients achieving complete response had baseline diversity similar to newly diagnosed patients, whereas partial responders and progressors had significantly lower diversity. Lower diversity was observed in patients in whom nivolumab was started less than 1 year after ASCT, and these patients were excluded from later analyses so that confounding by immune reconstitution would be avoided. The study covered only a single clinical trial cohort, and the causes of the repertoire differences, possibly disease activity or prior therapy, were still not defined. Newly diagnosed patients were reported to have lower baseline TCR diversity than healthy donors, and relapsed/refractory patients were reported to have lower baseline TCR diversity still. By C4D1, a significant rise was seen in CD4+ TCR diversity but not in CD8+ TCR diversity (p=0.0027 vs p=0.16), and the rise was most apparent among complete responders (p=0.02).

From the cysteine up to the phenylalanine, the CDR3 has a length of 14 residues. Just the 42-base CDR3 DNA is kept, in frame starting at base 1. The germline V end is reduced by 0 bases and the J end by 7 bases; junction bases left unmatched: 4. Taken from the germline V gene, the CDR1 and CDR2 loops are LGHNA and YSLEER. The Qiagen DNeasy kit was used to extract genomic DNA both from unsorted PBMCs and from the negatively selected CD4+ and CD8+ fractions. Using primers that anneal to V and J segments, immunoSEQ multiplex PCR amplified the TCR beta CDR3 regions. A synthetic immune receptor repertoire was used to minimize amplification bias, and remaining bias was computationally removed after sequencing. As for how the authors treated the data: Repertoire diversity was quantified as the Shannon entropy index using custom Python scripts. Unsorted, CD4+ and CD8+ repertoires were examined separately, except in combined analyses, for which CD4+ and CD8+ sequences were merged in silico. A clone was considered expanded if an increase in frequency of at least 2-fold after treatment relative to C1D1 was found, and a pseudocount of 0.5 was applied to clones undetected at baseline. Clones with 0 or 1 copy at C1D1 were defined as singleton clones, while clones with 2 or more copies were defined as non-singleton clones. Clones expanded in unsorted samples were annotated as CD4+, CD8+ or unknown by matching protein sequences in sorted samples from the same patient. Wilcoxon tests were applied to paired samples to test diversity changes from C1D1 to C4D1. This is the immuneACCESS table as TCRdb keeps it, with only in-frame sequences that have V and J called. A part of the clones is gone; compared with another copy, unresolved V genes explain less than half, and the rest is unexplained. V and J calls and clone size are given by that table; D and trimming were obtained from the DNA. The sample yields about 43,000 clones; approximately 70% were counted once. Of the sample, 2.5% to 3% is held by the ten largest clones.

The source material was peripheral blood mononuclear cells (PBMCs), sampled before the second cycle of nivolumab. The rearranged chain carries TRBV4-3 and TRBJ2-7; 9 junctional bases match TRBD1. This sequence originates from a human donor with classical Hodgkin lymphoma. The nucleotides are TGCGCCAGCAGCCAAGATAACAGGGGGCGGGAGCAGTACTTC. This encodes CASSQDNRGREQYF.